This TCR beta chain was sequenced in a study of blood T cell repertoires in COVID-19. Cohorts were determined from participant-reported clinical history. Profiling relied on immunoSEQ multiplex PCR, and the TCRdb table lists in-frame clones only, not all of them. Altogether approximately 200,000 clones are present, roughly 82% being singletons, with the ten largest covering roughly 10%. The receptor comes from a man aged 40-49 years who had recovered from COVID-19. Material: PBMCs or T cells enriched from blood (not recorded which).

CDR3 in DNA: TGTGCCTGGAGTAGGGGACAGGGGGCCTGGGAGCAGTACTTC. This translates into CAWSRGQGAWEQYF. This rearrangement joins TRBV30 to TRBJ2-7; 12 bases line up with TRBD1. J was trimmed by 7 bases and V by 2 bases; bases with no gene match: 6. CDR1 is GTSNPN and CDR2 is SVGIG in the germline V gene (reference sequence). This CDR3 contains 14 residues.